The following is a T cell receptor beta chain sequence with its context. What antigen it recognizes has not been identified. The record has no base qualities; no much larger clone is one base away. From the cysteine through the phenylalanine, the CDR3 covers 14 amino acids. Only the CDR3 portion is preserved as DNA: 42 bases, with reading frame beginning at the first base. Taken from the germline V gene, the CDR1 and CDR2 loops are MNHNS and SASEGT. V ends up 4 bases short and J 6 bases short, with an unmatched junction base count of 2. The entire isolated RNA was reverse transcribed using the High Capacity cDNA Reverse Transcription Kit, and thus expressed TCRB transcripts were sequenced. Naive, central memory and regulatory T cell samples underwent deep immunoSEQ sequencing, averaging about 3.57 million total reads per sample. Sorted cells were lysed in RLT buffer, and RNA was extracted using DNase-treated RNeasy Micro or Mini kits according to cell number. To prevent cross-contamination, every cell subset was processed on its own, while patient and healthy donor samples were processed together. Using the immunoSEQ multiplex PCR, TCRB sequences were amplified from cDNA into 87-bp fragments spanning the CDR3 region. Sequencing of the amplicons was performed on the Illumina HiSeq platform. For the original study's pipeline: Synthetic template baselines were used to correct PCR bias computationally, reads within Hamming distance 2 were collapsed, and singletons that could not be merged were discarded. Reads were aligned against IMGT to assign V, D and J genes, CDR3 length and insertions or deletions at six rearrangement sites. Clonotype counts were normalized to sorted cell number within each subset before computing true diversity and Gini coefficients with the tcR R package. The overlap coefficient, calculated on TCRB nucleotide sequences, was used to quantify repertoire sharing. Out-of-frame TCRB sequences from naive cells were analyzed to stand in for the pre-selection repertoire. Sourced from immuneACCESS, this table was stored by TCRdb with only in-frame sequences that have V and J called. A share of the clones is absent; for the studies checked, an unresolved V gene accounts for under half, and the remainder has no known explanation. That table gives V, J and clone size, and the DNA gave D and trimming. In this sample the table shows hundreds of thousands of clones, roughly 12% of which occur a single time. The leading ten clones occupy around 0.015% of the sample.

This entry is derived from a study of beta chain features in type 1 diabetes (dated 2018 in TCRdb). For context, the study as a whole: Patients and healthy donors did not differ in mean age, gender distribution, total cell number or subset yield. Regulatory and stem cell-like memory subsets were isolated from only 8 patients and roughly 8 healthy donors, whereas naive and central memory subsets came from all 30 or so donors. A total of approximately 100,000,000 sorted cells were examined across all samples, and the number of cells per subset was strongly correlated with RNA yield. The study compared TCRB repertoires of sorted circulating CD4+ T cell subsets between recently diagnosed type 1 diabetes patients and matched healthy donors.

General conclusions and limits of the study: Naive, central memory and regulatory TCRB repertoires appeared more similar among patients than among healthy donors. In all four CD4+ subsets, TCRB CDR3 length was moderately but significantly shorter in type 1 diabetes patients. Because cDNA was sequenced instead of genomic DNA, highly expressing activated cells could be over-represented, though the groups showed no difference in activation or CD3 levels. PCR may preferentially amplify shorter templates, but because patient and control samples were amplified and corrected together, any resulting skew would affect both groups equally. Because the HLA sub-analyses included only small numbers of individuals, any influence of HLA type on TCRB rearrangement was left unresolved. Patients with type 1 diabetes made fewer insertions and deleted more nucleotides at VDJ recombination sites, implying thymic rearrangement abnormalities.

From each donor, a single peripheral blood sample of roughly 0.11 L on average was drawn into heparinised tubes. Using a panel that included CD45RO, CCR7, CD25, CD127, CD95 and CD27, naive, central memory, regulatory and stem cell-like memory CD4+ T cells were sorted on a BD FACSAria II. A purity above 98% was achieved for all sorted populations. PBMCs were separated immediately by Lymphoprep density gradient centrifugation and were stained directly, without being cultured. Samples were stained and sorted in pairs, with one healthy donor and one patient per experiment, so that batch effects were minimized.

Sequencing was done on a sample of naive CD4+ T cells from blood. The cell subset or site label on this specimen signifies: true naive CD4+ T cells. The sequence was collected from a man aged 18 to 30 in good health. Here the chain combines TRBV6-1 and TRBJ1-5, and 11 junction bases match TRBD1. The DNA is TGTGCCAGCAGTGTGGACAGGGGGCTTCAGCCCCAGCATTTT. It translates as CASSVDRGLQPQHF.